The clone carrying this T cell receptor beta chain has more than one count but fewer than ten. Its antigen is unknown. This entry comes from a study of regulatory T cells in long-lasting Graves disease. The wider study: To qualify as persistent, Graves' disease required over 5 years of antithyroid drugs with positive TSH receptor antibodies. Whole-study findings and limits: Authors noted too few samples as a limitation. TRBV28, TRBJ1-2 and TRBJ2-5 emerged as the favored segments in persistent disease.

Indicated time point: persistent/refractory GD, antithyroid drugs over 5 years with positive TRAb. RNA isolated from PBMCs was used to make the TCR library. Collection of peripheral blood (roughly 9.3 milliliters) was done using EDTA tubes. Construction of TCR beta libraries relied on iRepertoire HTBI primers and on Arm-PCR targeting CDR3 regions. MiXCR, applied by TCRdb to the multiplex PCR reads, yields one record per CDR3 protein. Here the sample spans roughly 450,000 distinct CDR3 sequences, around a fifth being singletons. Trimming took 1 base from V and 6 from J; bases not matched to a gene: 2. CDR1 and CDR2 (germline): SGHDN, FVKESK. The CDR3 has 14 amino acids.

V usage is TRBV14 and J usage is TRBJ2-7; 11 bases agree with TRBD1. The source of this sequence is a female donor with Graves disease. The specimen was peripheral blood mononuclear cells (PBMCs), collected when the disease was refractory, from a patient treated with antithyroid drugs. The CDR3 DNA reads TGTGCCAGCAGCCAAGGGGACAGGGGGTCCGAGCAGTACTTC. Translation: CASSQGDRGSEQYF.